This entry is about one T cell receptor beta chain. Its antigen is not known. V was cut by 4 bases and J by 8 bases, with 11 bases left in between. This CDR3 contains 12 residues. Germline V CDR1 and CDR2: LNHDA, SQIVND (reference sequence). This specimen comes from a study of beta chain features in type 1 diabetes. The authors took one heparinised blood draw, averaging around 120 mL, from each donor. CD4+ naive, central memory, regulatory and stem cell-like memory cells were sorted via CD45RO/CCR7/CD25/CD127/CD95/CD27. Reverse transcription of all isolated RNA meant that expressed TCRB transcripts were sequenced. Approximately 3.5 million reads per sample on average were obtained from naive, central memory and regulatory T cell samples. Profiling relied on immunoSEQ multiplex PCR, and the TCRdb table lists in-frame clones only, not all of them. The data show 200,000 to 250,000 clones, 7.5% to 10% seen once.

Broader study findings: Type 1 diabetes patients showed a moderate but significant shortening of TCRB CDR3s in all four CD4+ subsets.

The chain is built from TRBV19 and TRBJ1-1; D may be TRBD1 (5 bases). This TCR was recovered from a woman aged 18-29 years in good health. What was sequenced was naive CD4+ T cells from blood. This CDR3 is CASSRSGLEAFF. DNA of the CDR3: TGTGCCAGTAGTAGGTCAGGGTTGGAAGCTTTCTTT.